The 2 T cell receptor beta chains presented below share a single source sample, sequenced in a study of shared clonotypes between healthy human individuals. Method: immunoSEQ multiplex PCR; TCRdb's copy keeps in-frame clones and lacks some. The table shows around 1.6 million clones, with under 99% occurring only once. Sequences were obtained from naive CD4+ T cells sorted from blood. Subset given: CD45RA+ positively selected. These receptors originate from a man aged 25-40 years in good health.

The count of this clone is one. This rearrangement joins TRBV27 to TRBJ2-3; D is unclear. CDR1 and CDR2 (germline): MNHEY, SMNVEV (reference sequence). The CDR3 is 13 amino acids. V lost 4 bases to trimming and J lost 1 base, with 6 bases between them. The CDR3 DNA reads TGTGCCAGCAGTTCCCACGGCACAGATACGCAGTATTTT. Its translation is CASSSHGTDTQYF.

The CDR3 region is CASSLVSAGGRNEQFF. The CDR3 coding sequence is TGTGCCAGCAGCTTGGTTTCGGCGGGAGGTCGGAATGAGCAGTTCTTC. The rearrangement uses TRBV5-6 and TRBJ2-1, with 8 bases matching TRBD2. Per the germline V gene, CDR1 is SGHDT and CDR2 is YYEEEE. J lost 7 bases, V lost 0 bases, and 9 bases had no gene match. There are 16 residues in the CDR3. Full variable domain (missing parts from reference TRBV5-6 and TRBJ2-1): DAGVTQSPTHLIKTRGQQVTLRCSPKSGHDTVSWYQQALGQGPQFIFQYYEEEERQRGNFPDRFSGHQFPNYSSELNVNALLLGDSALYLCASSLVSAGGRNEQFFGPGTRLTVL.